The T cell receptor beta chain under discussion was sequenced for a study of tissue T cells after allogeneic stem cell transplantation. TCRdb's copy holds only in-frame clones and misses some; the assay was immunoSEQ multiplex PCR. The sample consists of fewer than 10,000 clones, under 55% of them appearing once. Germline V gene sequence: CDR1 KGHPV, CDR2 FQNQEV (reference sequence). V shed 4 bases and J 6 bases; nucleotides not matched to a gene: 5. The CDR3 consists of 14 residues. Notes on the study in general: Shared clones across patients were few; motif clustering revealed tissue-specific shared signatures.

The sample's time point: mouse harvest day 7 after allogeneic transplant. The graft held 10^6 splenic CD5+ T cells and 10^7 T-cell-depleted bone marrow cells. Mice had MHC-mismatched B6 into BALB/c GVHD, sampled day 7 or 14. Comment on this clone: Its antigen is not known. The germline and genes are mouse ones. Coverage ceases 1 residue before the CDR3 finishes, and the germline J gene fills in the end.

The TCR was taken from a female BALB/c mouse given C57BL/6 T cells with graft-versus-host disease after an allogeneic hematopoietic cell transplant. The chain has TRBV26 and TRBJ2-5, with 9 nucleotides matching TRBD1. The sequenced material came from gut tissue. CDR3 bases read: TGTGCCAGCAGTCCGGACAGGGGAGGGGACACCCAGTAC. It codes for CASSPDRGGDTQY. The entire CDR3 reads CASSPDRGGDTQYF.